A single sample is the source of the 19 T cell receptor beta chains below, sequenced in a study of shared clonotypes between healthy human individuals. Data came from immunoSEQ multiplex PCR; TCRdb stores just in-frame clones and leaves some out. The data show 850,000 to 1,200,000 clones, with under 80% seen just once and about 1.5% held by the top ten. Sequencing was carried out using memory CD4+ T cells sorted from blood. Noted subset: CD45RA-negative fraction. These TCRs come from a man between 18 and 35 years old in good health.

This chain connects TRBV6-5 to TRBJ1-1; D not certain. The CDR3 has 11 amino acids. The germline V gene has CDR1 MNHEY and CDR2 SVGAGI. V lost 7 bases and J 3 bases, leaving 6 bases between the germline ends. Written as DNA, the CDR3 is TGTGCCAGCATAAAACACACTGAAGCTTTCTTT. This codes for CASIKHTEAFF.

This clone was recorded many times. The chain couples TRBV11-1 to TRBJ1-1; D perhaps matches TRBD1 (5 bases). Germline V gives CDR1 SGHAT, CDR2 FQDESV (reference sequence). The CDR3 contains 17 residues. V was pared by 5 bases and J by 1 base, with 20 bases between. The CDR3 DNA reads TGTGCCAGCAGCGGAAGGGACGGACTCTCGGGGAACACTGAAGCTTTCTTT. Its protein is CASSGRDGLSGNTEAFF. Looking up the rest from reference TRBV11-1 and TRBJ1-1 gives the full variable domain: EAEVAQSPRYKITEKSQAVAFWCDPISGHATLYWYRQILGQGPELLVQFQDESVVDDSQLPKDRFSAERLKGVDSTLKIQPAELGDSAMYLCASSGRDGLSGNTEAFFGQGTRLTVV.

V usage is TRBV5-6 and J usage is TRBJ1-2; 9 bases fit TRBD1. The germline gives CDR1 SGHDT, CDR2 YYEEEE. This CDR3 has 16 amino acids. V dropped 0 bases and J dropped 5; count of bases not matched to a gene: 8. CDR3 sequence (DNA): TGTGCCAGCAGCTTGGCGGGGGACAGGGCTCGTTATGGCTACACCTTC. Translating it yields CASSLAGDRARYGYTF.

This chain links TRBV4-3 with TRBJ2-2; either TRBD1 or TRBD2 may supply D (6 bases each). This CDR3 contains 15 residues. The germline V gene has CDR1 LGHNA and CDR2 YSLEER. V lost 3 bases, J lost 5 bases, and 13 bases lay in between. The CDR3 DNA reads TGCGCCAGCAGCCAGAAAAAAGGGGGGACCGGGGAGCTGTTTTTT. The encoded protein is CASSQKKGGTGELFF.

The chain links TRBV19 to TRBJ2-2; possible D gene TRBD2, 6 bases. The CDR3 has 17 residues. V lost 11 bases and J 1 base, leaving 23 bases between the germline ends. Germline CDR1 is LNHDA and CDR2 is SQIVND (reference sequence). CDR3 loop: CASRVAGTFMNTGELFF. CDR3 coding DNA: TGTGCCTCCCGCGTTGCGGGGACCTTTATGAACACCGGGGAGCTGTTTTTT.

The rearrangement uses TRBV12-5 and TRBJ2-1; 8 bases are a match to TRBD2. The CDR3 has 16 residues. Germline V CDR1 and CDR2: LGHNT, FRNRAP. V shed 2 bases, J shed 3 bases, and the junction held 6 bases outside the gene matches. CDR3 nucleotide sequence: TGTGCTAGTGGTTTGCCCTCGGGAGGGTACTACAATGAGCAGTTCTTC. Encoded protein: CASGLPSGGYYNEQFF.

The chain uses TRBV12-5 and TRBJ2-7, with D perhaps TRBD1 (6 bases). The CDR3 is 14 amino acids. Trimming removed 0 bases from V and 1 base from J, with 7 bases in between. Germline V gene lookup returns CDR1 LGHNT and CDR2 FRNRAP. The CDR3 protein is CASGLVDSSYEQYF. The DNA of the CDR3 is TGTGCTAGTGGTTTGGTGGACAGTTCCTACGAGCAGTACTTC.

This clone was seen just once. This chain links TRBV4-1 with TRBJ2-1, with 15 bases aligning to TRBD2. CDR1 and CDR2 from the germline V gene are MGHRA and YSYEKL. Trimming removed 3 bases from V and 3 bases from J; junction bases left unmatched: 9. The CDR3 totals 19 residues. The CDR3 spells CASSQSPGLAGGRYNEQFF. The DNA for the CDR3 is TGCGCCAGCAGCCAGTCTCCGGGACTAGCGGGGGGTCGCTACAATGAGCAGTTCTTC.

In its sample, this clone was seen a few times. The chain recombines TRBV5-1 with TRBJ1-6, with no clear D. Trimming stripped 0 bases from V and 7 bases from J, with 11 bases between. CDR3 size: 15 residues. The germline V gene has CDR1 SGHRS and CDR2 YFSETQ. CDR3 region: CASSLAPDGNSPLHF. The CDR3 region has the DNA TGCGCCAGCAGCTTGGCCCCAGACGGAAATTCACCCCTCCACTTT.

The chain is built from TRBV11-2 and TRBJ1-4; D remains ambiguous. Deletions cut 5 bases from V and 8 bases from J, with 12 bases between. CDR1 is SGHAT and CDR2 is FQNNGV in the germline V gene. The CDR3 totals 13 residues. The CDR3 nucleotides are TGTGCCAGCAGCCCGAGCATCGGAGAAAAACTGTTTTTT. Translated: CASSPSIGEKLFF.

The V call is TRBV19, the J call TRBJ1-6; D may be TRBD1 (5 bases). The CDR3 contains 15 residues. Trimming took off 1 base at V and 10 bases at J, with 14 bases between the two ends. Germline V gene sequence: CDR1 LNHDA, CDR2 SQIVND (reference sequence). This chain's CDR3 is CASSIVGGAQSPLHF. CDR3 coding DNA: TGTGCCAGTAGTATAGTCGGAGGGGCACAGTCACCCCTCCACTTT. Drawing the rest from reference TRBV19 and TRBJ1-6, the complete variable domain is DGGITQSPKYLFRKEGQNVTLSCEQNLNHDAMYWYRQDPGQGLRLIYYSQIVNDFQKGDIAEGYSVSREKKESFPLTVTSAQKNPTAFYLCASSIVGGAQSPLHFGNGTRLTVT.

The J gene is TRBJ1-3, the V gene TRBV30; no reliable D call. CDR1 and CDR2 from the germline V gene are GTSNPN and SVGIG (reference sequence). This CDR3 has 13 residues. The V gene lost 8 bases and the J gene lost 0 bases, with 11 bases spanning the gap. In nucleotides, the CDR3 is TGTGCCGGTCGTACAGTCTCTGGAAACACCATATATTTT. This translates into CAGRTVSGNTIYF.

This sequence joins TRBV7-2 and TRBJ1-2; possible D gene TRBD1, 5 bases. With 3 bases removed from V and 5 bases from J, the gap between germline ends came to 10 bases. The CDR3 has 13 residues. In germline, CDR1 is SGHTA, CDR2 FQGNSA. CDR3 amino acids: CASSFPGGYGYTF. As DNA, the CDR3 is TGTGCCAGCAGCTTCCCCGGGGGGTATGGCTACACCTTC.

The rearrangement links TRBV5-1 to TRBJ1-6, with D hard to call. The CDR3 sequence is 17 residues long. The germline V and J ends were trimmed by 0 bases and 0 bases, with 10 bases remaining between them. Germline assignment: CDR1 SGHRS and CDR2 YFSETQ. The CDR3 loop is CASSLDGLGSYNSPLHF. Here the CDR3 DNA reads TGCGCCAGCAGCTTGGACGGACTAGGCTCCTATAATTCACCCCTCCACTTT.

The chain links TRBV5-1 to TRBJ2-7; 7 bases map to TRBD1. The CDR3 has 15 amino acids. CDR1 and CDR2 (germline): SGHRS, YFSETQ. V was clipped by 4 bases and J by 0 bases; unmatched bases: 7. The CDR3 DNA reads TGCGCCAGCAGCCGACAGGGATCAAGCTCCTACGAGCAGTACTTC. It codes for CASSRQGSSSYEQYF.

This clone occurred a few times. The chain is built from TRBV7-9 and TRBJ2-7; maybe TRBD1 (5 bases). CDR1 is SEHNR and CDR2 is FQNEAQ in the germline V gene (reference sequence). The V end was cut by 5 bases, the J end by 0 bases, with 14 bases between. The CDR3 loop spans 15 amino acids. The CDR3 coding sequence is TGTGCCAGCAGCAAACTTCTAGGGGACTCCTACGAGCAGTACTTC. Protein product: CASSKLLGDSYEQYF.

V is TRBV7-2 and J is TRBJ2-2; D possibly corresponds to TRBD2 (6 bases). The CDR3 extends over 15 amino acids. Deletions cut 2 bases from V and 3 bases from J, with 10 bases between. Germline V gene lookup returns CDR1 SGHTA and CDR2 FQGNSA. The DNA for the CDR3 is TGTGCCAGCAGCTTATGGGGCGGGGACACCGGGGAGCTGTTTTTT. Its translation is CASSLWGGDTGELFF.

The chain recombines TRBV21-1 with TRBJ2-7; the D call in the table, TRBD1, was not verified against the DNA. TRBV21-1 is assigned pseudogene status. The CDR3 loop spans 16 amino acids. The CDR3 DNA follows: TGTGCCAGCAGCCCACGTAGGGGTCTAAGGGTTTACGAGCAGTACTTC. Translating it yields CASSPRRGLRVYEQYF.

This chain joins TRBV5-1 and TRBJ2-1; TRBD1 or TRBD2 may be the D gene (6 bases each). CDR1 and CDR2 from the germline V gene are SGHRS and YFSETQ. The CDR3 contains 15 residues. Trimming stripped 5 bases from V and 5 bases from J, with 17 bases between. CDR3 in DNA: TGCGCCAGCAGGACGGGGGACATTCTAAACAATGAGCAGTTCTTC. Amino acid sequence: CASRTGDILNNEQFF.